What follows are 17 T cell receptor beta chains derived from one specimen sequenced in a study of T cell responses to AZD1222 COVID-19 vaccine. Only in-frame clones appear in the TCRdb table, and some are missing; sequencing was by immunoSEQ multiplex PCR. The sample includes about 140,000 clones, about 90% of them seen just once. The sequencing used peripheral blood, collected 28 days after the second AZD1222 dose. The receptor source for this set is an adult who received the AZD1222 COVID-19 vaccine.

The chain is built from TRBV25-1 and TRBJ1-4; TRBD1 aligns across 9 bases. This CDR3 contains 18 residues. Germline lookup yields CDR1 MGHDK and CDR2 SYGVNS. V gave up 1 base and J gave up 7 bases; unmatched junction bases: 13. The CDR3 sequence is CASSELGQGRNRGEKLFF. In DNA form, the CDR3 reads TGTGCCAGCAGTGAATTGGGACAGGGTAGGAATCGTGGTGAAAAACTGTTTTTT.

This chain joins TRBV18 and TRBJ1-2; D unresolved. V was trimmed by 2 bases and J by 1 base, leaving 8 bases between them. Germline CDR1 is KGHSH and CDR2 is LQKENI. The CDR3 covers 14 residues. CDR3 loop: CASSPNKNNYGYTF. In DNA form, the CDR3 reads TGTGCCAGCTCACCAAACAAAAATAACTATGGCTACACCTTC.

V usage is TRBV30 and J usage is TRBJ1-4; D remains ambiguous. This CDR3 has 11 residues. V lost 3 bases, J lost 3 bases, and 2 bases lay in between. The V gene's germline CDR1 is GTSNPN and CDR2 SVGIG (reference sequence). The CDR3 DNA is TGTGCCTGGAGCTCTAATGAAAAACTGTTTTTT. Translation gives CAWSSNEKLFF.

The chain recombines TRBV12-3 or TRBV12-4 with TRBJ1-2; a possible D gene is TRBD1 (5 bases). CDR3 length equals 13 residues. Between the trimmed V and J ends, which lost 6 bases and 4 bases, there was a span of 12 bases. The CDR3 DNA is TGTGCCAGCAGACCCAGGGCGGTCTATGGCTACACCTTC. Its protein is CASRPRAVYGYTF.

The V and J genes are TRBV7-8 and TRBJ2-7; a weak D match, TRBD1 (5 bases). The CDR3 length is 15 residues. Trimming shortened V by 0 bases and J by 2 bases, and 11 bases separated the two germline ends. CDR1 is SGHVS, CDR2 FQNEAQ, per germline. The CDR3 DNA reads as TGTGCCAGCAGCTTAGCGCCAGGGATTACCTACGAGCAGTACTTC. Translating it yields CASSLAPGITYEQYF.

The chain recombines TRBV3-1 (or the pseudogene TRBV3-2) with TRBJ1-1; D gene uncertain. V was pared by 1 base and J by 6 bases, with 3 bases between. Germline V gene data show CDR1 as LGHDT and CDR2 as YNNKEL (reference sequence). The CDR3 totals 11 residues. The CDR3 protein is CASSQGSEAFF. The CDR3 DNA reads as TGTGCCAGCAGCCAAGGCTCTGAAGCTTTCTTT.

This sequence joins TRBV24-1 and TRBJ1-5; possible D gene TRBD1, 6 bases. Germline assignment: CDR1 KGHDR and CDR2 SFDVKD. Trimming removed 8 bases at V and 5 bases at J, with 15 bases between. The CDR3 runs 14 residues. The CDR3 coding sequence is TGTGCCACCACAGCTAGGGGGAAAGATCAGCCCCAGCATTTT. Amino acids: CATTARGKDQPQHF.

The chain combines TRBV30 with TRBJ1-4, with D possibly being TRBD1 (6 bases). CDR1 and CDR2 (germline): GTSNPN, SVGIG (reference sequence). Trimming left V 2 bases short and J 0 bases short, with 10 bases between. CDR3 size: 15 residues. The CDR3 loop is CAWSTNRATNEKLFF. The CDR3 DNA reads as TGTGCCTGGAGTACAAACAGGGCAACTAATGAAAAACTGTTTTTT.

This CDR3 reads CATSDRTSGGLYQETQYF. As DNA, the CDR3 is TGTGCCACCAGTGACAGGACTAGCGGGGGCTTGTACCAAGAGACCCAGTACTTC. The chain is built from TRBV24-1 and TRBJ2-5; 13 bases line up with TRBD2. The CDR3 extends over 18 amino acids. V gave up 4 bases and J gave up 0 bases; unmatched junction bases: 7. The V gene's germline CDR1 is KGHDR and CDR2 SFDVKD.

V and J are TRBV5-5 and TRBJ1-4; D is perhaps TRBD1 (5 bases). CDR3 length: 14 residues. Looked up from germline, CDR1 is SGHKS and CDR2 is YYEKEE (reference sequence). V lost 6 bases and J 7 bases, leaving 16 bases between the germline ends. Here the CDR3 reads CASNRQLWGEKLFF. As DNA, the CDR3 is TGTGCCAGCAACAGACAGCTGTGGGGTGAAAAACTGTTTTTT.

The chain joins TRBV24-1 to TRBJ2-7; D unclear. CDR1 is KGHDR, CDR2 SFDVKD, per germline. CDR3 length equals 11 residues. Trimming pared 4 bases from V and 2 bases from J, leaving 2 bases between. CDR3: CATSDTYEQYF. In DNA, the CDR3 is TGTGCCACCAGTGACACCTACGAGCAGTACTTC.

This clone was seen once. The chain links TRBV19 to TRBJ2-3; 10 bases fit TRBD2. CDR3 length: 18 residues. Germline CDR1 and CDR2: LNHDA and SQIVND (reference sequence). The J segment lost 6 bases and the V segment lost 1 base, leaving 13 bases of the junction unmatched. CDR3 sequence reads: CASSIGPSGRALRDTQYF. The CDR3 nucleotides read TGTGCCAGTAGTATAGGGCCTAGCGGGAGAGCTCTACGGGATACGCAGTATTTT.

The chain combines TRBV28 with TRBJ2-1; D is perhaps TRBD2 (5 bases). V lost 7 bases, J lost 0 bases, and 16 bases lay in between. The germline CDR1 and CDR2 sequences are MDHEN and SYDVKM. The CDR3 runs 16 residues. CDR3 nucleotides: TGTGCCAGCATAGCGCCCGACTTAAGCTCCTACAATGAGCAGTTCTTC. Protein sequence: CASIAPDLSSYNEQFF.

The chain uses TRBV7-2 and TRBJ2-3, with D perhaps TRBD1 (5 bases). CDR1 is SGHTA and CDR2 is FQGNSA in the germline V gene. V lost 0 bases and J lost 3, with 7 bases in between. The CDR3 runs to 14 residues. The CDR3 sequence: CASSLAGPTDTQYF. The CDR3 DNA is TGTGCCAGCAGCTTAGCGGGGCCAACAGATACGCAGTATTTT.

V is TRBV12-3 or TRBV12-4 and J is TRBJ2-3, with D unclear. This CDR3 is built from 12 residues. Trimming pared 6 bases from V and 0 bases from J, leaving 4 bases between. For the CDR3, the DNA is TGTGCCAGCAGACCTAGCACAGATACGCAGTATTTT. It translates to CASRPSTDTQYF.

The CDR3 coding sequence is TGCGCCAGCAGCCATGTATTTAGGATCCGGGACAGGTCGAGTGAGCAGTACTTC. Its translation: CASSHVFRIRDRSSEQYF. The chain is built from TRBV4-1 and TRBJ2-7, with 8 bases fitting TRBD1. Trimming removed 3 bases from V and 7 bases from J; junction bases left unmatched: 20. Germline V gene sequence: CDR1 MGHRA, CDR2 YSYEKL. This CDR3 has 18 residues.

This rearrangement joins TRBV5-1 to TRBJ2-5; TRBD2 is a possible D gene (5 bases). Germline values: CDR1 SGHRS, CDR2 YFSETQ. The CDR3 extends over 14 amino acids. V was clipped by 2 bases and J by 4 bases, with 12 bases between them. CDR3 sequence (DNA): TGCGCCAGCAGCTTAACCAGCGGAGGAGAGACCCAGTACTTC. It yields the protein CASSLTSGGETQYF.